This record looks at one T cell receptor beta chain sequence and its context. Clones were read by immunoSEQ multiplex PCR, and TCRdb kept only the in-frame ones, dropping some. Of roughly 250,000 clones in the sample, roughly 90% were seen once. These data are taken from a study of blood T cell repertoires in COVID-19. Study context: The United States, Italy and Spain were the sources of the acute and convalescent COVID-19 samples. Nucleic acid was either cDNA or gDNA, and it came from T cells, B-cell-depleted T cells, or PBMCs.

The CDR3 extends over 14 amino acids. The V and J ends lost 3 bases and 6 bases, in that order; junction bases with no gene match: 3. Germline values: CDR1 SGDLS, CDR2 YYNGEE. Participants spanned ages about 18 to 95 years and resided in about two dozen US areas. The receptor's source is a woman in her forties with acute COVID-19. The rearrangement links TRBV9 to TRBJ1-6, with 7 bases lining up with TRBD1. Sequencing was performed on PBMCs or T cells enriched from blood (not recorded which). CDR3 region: CASSETGLNSPLHF. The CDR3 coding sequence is TGTGCCAGCAGCGAGACAGGGCTTAATTCACCCCTCCACTTT.